This T cell receptor beta chain was sequenced during a study of monozygotic twins with inflammatory bowel disease. In the case of this clonotype: Its antigen is as yet unknown.

Regarding the study as a whole: Using the inverse Simpson index, IBD patients had lower TCRbeta diversity than healthy co-twins.

Germline V gives CDR1 MNHNS, CDR2 SASEGT. There are 13 residues in the CDR3. Eight separate reactions per sample served to make cDNA. TCRdb reprocessed the 5' RACE reads; each CDR3 protein has one entry and no DNA is given. Recorded here are 200,000 to 250,000 distinct CDR3 sequences; the top ten clones represent roughly 7.5%. Sequenced material: blood. This chain connects TRBV6-1 to TRBJ1-2; TCRdb reports TRBD1, a call that lacks DNA to check it against. The receptor comes from a human donor with ulcerative colitis or Crohn's disease, or a healthy co-twin of an affected twin (not recorded which). This CDR3 is CASRQTDFYGYTF.